This TCR beta chain was captured by sequencing in a study of T cell changes during pregnancy in multiple sclerosis. The CDR3 consists of 21 residues. The germline gives CDR1 MGHRA, CDR2 YSYEKL. V gave up 2 bases and J gave up 0 bases, with 26 bases separating them. Measured with immunoSEQ multiplex PCR; TCRdb has only the in-frame clones, and not every one. This table has roughly 23,000 clones, roughly nine tenths appearing once. The TCR was taken from a female donor in good health, enrolled as a control in a pregnancy study. The genes are TRBV4-1 and TRBJ2-1, with D tentatively TRBD2 (6 bases). The material sequenced was CD4+ T cells from peripheral blood mononuclear cells, taken in the third trimester of pregnancy. The CDR3 protein is CASSQFVGSMRTTPSYNEQFF. The DNA for the CDR3 is TGCGCCAGCAGCCAATTCGTCGGTAGTATGAGGACTACCCCCTCCTACAATGAGCAGTTCTTC.